Below are 2 T cell receptor beta chains sequenced from a single sample in a study of cytotoxic CD8 clonotypes in ibrutinib-treated CLL. This table comes from immunoSEQ multiplex PCR, and its TCRdb copy is limited to in-frame clones, with some not included. The sample includes tens of thousands of clones, around 83% of them seen just once. This specimen was PBMCs, taken before ibrutinib treatment. These receptors were collected from a human donor with chronic lymphocytic leukemia.

J is TRBJ1-2 and V is TRBV28; the D gene is possibly TRBD1 (6 bases). Looked up from germline, CDR1 is MDHEN and CDR2 is SYDVKM. The CDR3 has 15 amino acids. V lost 5 bases and J lost 3, with 16 bases in between. This chain's CDR3 is CASSQIKQGDYGYTF. CDR3 in DNA: TGTGCCAGCAGTCAGATCAAACAGGGAGACTATGGCTACACCTTC.

The V gene is TRBV6-1, the J gene TRBJ1-5; D remains unclear. Germline-derived CDR1 and CDR2 are MNHNS and SASEGT. This CDR3 is 11 amino acids long. The V gene lost 8 bases and the J gene lost 6 bases, with 8 bases spanning the gap. The CDR3 nucleotides are TGTGCCAGCGGGTTGGGTCAGCCCCAGCATTTT. Its protein is CASGLGQPQHF.